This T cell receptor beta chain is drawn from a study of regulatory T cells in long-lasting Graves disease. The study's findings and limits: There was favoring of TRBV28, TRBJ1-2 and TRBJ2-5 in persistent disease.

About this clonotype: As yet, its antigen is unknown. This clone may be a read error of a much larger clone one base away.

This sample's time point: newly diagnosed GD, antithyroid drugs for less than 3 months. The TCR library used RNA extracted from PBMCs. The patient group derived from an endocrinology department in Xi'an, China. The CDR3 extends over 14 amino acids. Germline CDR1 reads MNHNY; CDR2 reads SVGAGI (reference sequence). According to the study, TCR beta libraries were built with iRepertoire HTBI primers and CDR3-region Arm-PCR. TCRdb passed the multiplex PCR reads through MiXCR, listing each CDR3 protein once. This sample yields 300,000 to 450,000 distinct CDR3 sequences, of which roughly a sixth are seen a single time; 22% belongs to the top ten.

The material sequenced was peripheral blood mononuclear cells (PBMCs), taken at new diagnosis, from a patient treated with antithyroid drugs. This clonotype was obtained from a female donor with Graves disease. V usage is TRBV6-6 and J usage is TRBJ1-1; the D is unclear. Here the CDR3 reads CVSTTRRGNTEAFF. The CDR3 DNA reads TGTGTCAGCACAACCAGGAGAGGGAACACTGAAGCTTTCTTT.